These T cell receptor beta chains were read from a single sample in a study of cytomegalovirus exposure and HLA in healthy donors. TCRdb keeps only in-frame clones here, not all; method: immunoSEQ multiplex PCR. The table records approximately 170,000 clones, 60% to 85% of them present only once. The sample taken for sequencing was PBMCs. Receptor source: a middle-aged woman in good health and CMV-seropositive. CDR3s include the opening cysteine and the closing phenylalanine or tryptophan. D genes are given only for firm matches. Clone size is shown for a subset of rows, as once, few, many or a class of expanded clone.

J,D,size,V,CDR3,DNA
TRBJ1-1,-,-,TRBV7-9,CASSLGRGAGTEAFF,TGTGCCAGCAGCTTAGGTCGGGGGGCTGGTACTGAAGCTTTCTTT
TRBJ1-2,TRBD1,-,TRBV9,CASSETGTYGYTF,TGTGCCAGCAGCGAGACAGGGACCTATGGCTACACCTTC
TRBJ2-7,TRBD1,-,TRBV12-5,CASGEATGDRVRYEQYF,TGTGCTAGTGGGGAAGCCACCGGGGACAGGGTTCGCTACGAGCAGTACTTC
TRBJ1-2,TRBD1,-,TRBV28,CASSPNRGNDGYTF,TGTGCCAGCAGTCCGAACAGGGGGAACGATGGCTACACCTTC
TRBJ1-2,TRBD1,-,TRBV6-5,CASRPDRTYGYTF,TGTGCCAGCAGACCGGACAGGACCTATGGCTACACCTTC
TRBJ1-6,-,-,TRBV15,CATSRDTRGGSPLHF,TGTGCCACCAGCAGAGATACCAGGGGCGGATCACCCCTCCACTTT
TRBJ2-7,TRBD2,-,TRBV11-1,CASSVVASGGPSEQYF,TGTGCCAGCAGCGTTGTTGCGAGCGGGGGACCCTCCGAGCAGTACTTC
TRBJ2-3,-,-,TRBV11-2,CASSAYDSFTDTQYF,TGTGCCAGCAGCGCGTATGACAGTTTCACAGATACGCAGTATTTT
TRBJ2-7,-,-,TRBV28,CASSLTGFKQYF,TGTGCCAGCAGTTTAACGGGGTTTAAGCAGTACTTC
TRBJ1-1,-,-,TRBV14,CASSDTGMTEAFF,TGTGCCAGCAGCGATACAGGGATGACTGAAGCTTTCTTT
TRBJ2-5,-,-,TRBV9,CASSLGQAGEETQYF,TGTGCCAGCAGCCTGGGACAGGCGGGGGAAGAGACCCAGTACTTC
TRBJ1-1,-,-,TRBV19,CASSRGAGVFTEAFF,TGTGCCAGTAGTAGGGGCGCAGGGGTTTTCACTGAAGCTTTCTTT
TRBJ1-6,TRBD1,few,TRBV5-4,CASNGQGSSPLHF,TGTGCCAGCAACGGACAGGGGAGTTCACCCCTCCACTTT
TRBJ2-1,-,-,TRBV28,CASSFSGNEQFF,TGTGCCAGCAGTTTCTCGGGCAATGAGCAGTTCTTC
TRBJ1-5,-,-,TRBV7-2,CASSPLGRNQPQHF,TGTGCCAGCAGCCCCTTGGGGCGGAATCAGCCCCAGCATTTT
TRBJ2-7,-,few,TRBV7-9,CASSRDIYEQYF,TGTGCCAGCAGCCGCGACATCTACGAGCAGTACTTC
TRBJ2-7,-,once,TRBV7-9,CASSLDLSDEQYF,TGTGCCAGCAGTTTAGACCTCAGTGACGAGCAGTACTTC
TRBJ1-2,TRBD1,once,TRBV30,CAWSEGQGDGYTF,TGTGCCTGGAGTGAGGGACAGGGCGATGGCTACACCTTC
TRBJ2-5,-,-,TRBV7-3,CASSFGAQETQYF,TGTGCCAGCAGCTTTGGAGCGCAAGAGACCCAGTACTTC
TRBJ1-1,-,-,TRBV7-9,CSSSQGGNTEAFF,TGTTCCAGCAGCCAAGGGGGGAACACTGAAGCTTTCTTT
TRBJ1-5,-,few,TRBV19,CASSSFLGGNSNQPQHF,TGTGCCAGTAGTAGTTTCCTTGGCGGGAATAGCAATCAGCCCCAGCATTTT
TRBJ1-1,-,-,TRBV4-1,CASSQGGGNTEAFF,TGCGCCAGCAGCCAGGGGGGGGGAAACACTGAAGCTTTCTTT
TRBJ1-2,TRBD1,-,TRBV7-9,CASSLIIGQDYGYTF,TGTGCCAGCAGCTTAATTATTGGACAGGACTATGGCTACACCTTC
TRBJ1-6,-,-,TRBV30,CAWSENSGYSPLHF,TGTGCCTGGAGTGAGAACAGCGGCTATTCACCCCTCCACTTT
TRBJ2-7,TRBD1,-,TRBV30,CAWSYRDRGVYEQYF,TGTGCCTGGAGTTATCGGGACAGGGGTGTCTACGAGCAGTACTTC
TRBJ2-3,-,few,TRBV9,CASSPGADTQYF,TGTGCCAGCTCCCCCGGAGCAGATACGCAGTATTTT
TRBJ1-4,TRBD1,-,TRBV2,CASSSGDRDNEKLFF,TGTGCCAGCAGTTCGGGGGACAGAGATAATGAAAAACTGTTTTTT
TRBJ2-2,TRBD2,-,TRBV9,CASSDFGGAGELFF,TGTGCCAGCAGCGATTTTGGGGGGGCCGGGGAGCTGTTTTTT
TRBJ2-1,TRBD1,-,TRBV5-1,CASSLGTVAAFNEQFF,TGCGCCAGCAGCCTCGGGACAGTGGCCGCATTCAATGAGCAGTTCTTC
TRBJ1-6,TRBD1,-,TRBV5-3,CARSRGTGGIAPLHF,TGTGCCAGAAGCCGAGGGACAGGGGGAATTGCACCCCTCCACTTT
TRBJ1-2,-,-,TRBV19,CASRQSGFDYGYTF,TGTGCCAGTAGGCAGTCAGGTTTTGACTATGGCTACACCTTC
TRBJ1-2,-,-,TRBV6-1,CASSDIELYGYTF,TGTGCCAGCAGTGACATCGAACTCTATGGCTACACCTTC
TRBJ1-6,-,-,TRBV2,CASRPGSSYNSPLHF,TGTGCCAGCCGCCCTGGGAGCTCCTATAATTCACCCCTCCACTTT
TRBJ1-1,-,-,TRBV4-1,CASTGRVKGNTEAFF,TGCGCCTCCACCGGGAGGGTAAAGGGGAACACTGAAGCTTTCTTT
TRBJ1-1,-,-,TRBV11-1,CASSLADRGMNTEAFF,TGTGCCAGCAGCTTAGCAGATCGGGGTATGAACACTGAAGCTTTCTTT
TRBJ1-2,TRBD1,-,TRBV9,CASSVGVGTGSGYTF,TGTGCCAGCAGCGTAGGCGTCGGGACAGGGTCAGGCTACACCTTC
TRBJ2-4,TRBD1,-,TRBV2,CASSGRPGGSKNIQYF,TGTGCCAGCAGTGGTAGGCCAGGGGGATCTAAAAACATTCAGTACTTC
TRBJ1-3,-,-,TRBV10-3,CAVREGGLSGNTIYF,TGTGCCGTCCGGGAGGGAGGCCTCTCTGGAAACACCATATATTTT
TRBJ2-1,-,-,TRBV7-2,CASSLIILGNNEQFF,TGTGCCAGCAGCTTAATTATACTGGGCAACAATGAGCAGTTCTTC
TRBJ2-7,TRBD1,-,TRBV7-9,CASSLAGTGYEQYF,TGTGCCAGCAGCTTAGCTGGGACAGGCTACGAGCAGTACTTC
TRBJ2-7,-,-,TRBV5-1,CASSPDSLSYEQYF,TGCGCCAGCAGTCCCGACAGCCTTTCCTACGAGCAGTACTTC
TRBJ2-3,-,few,TRBV15,CATSRDLVSGHTDTQYF,TGTGCCACCAGCAGAGATTTGGTGTCAGGGCACACAGATACGCAGTATTTT
TRBJ2-2,TRBD1,-,TRBV7-9,CASGRTGVSGELFF,TGTGCCTCGGGGCGGACAGGGGTTTCCGGGGAGCTGTTTTTT
TRBJ2-3,TRBD1,-,TRBV2,CASSEDRTVSTDTQYF,TGTGCCAGCAGTGAGGACAGGACGGTCTCTACAGATACGCAGTATTTT
TRBJ1-6,TRBD1,-,TRBV7-9,CASSPGTGSSYNSPLHF,TGTGCCAGCAGCCCCGGGACAGGTAGCTCCTATAATTCACCCCTCCACTTT
TRBJ1-5,-,-,TRBV6-6,CASKPRTASVQPQHF,TGTGCCAGCAAGCCCCGGACAGCTTCTGTCCAGCCCCAGCATTTT
TRBJ1-1,-,few,TRBV27,CASSTSGVNTEAFF,TGTGCCAGCAGCACCTCGGGGGTGAACACTGAAGCTTTCTTT
TRBJ2-3,-,-,TRBV6-5,CASSYSSGEDTQYF,TGTGCCAGCAGTTACTCGTCGGGGGAAGATACGCAGTATTTT
TRBJ1-2,-,-,TRBV5-1,CASSLDGLGYTF,TGCGCCAGCAGCTTGGATGGCCTGGGCTACACCTTC
TRBJ2-2,TRBD1,-,TRBV5-1,CASRETGPNTGELFF,TGCGCCAGCAGGGAGACAGGGCCGAACACCGGGGAGCTGTTTTTT